Below are 16 T cell receptor beta chains sequenced from a single sample in a study of blood T cells in healthy people across ages. The second PCR ran roughly 7 to 11 cycles with a sample-barcoded 5' primer and J-beta primers. TCRdb fed the 5' RACE reads into MiXCR, producing one record per CDR3 protein. The sample shows over 1,200,000 distinct CDR3 sequences, roughly 64% of them seen only once. Sample: blood. These receptors came from a man younger than 30 in good health.

This sequence joins TRBV2 and TRBJ1-5; the D gene is possibly TRBD1 (5 bases). Germline V gene lookup returns CDR1 SNHLY and CDR2 FYNNEI. The CDR3 is 13 residues long. Trimming shortened V by 2 bases and J by 4 bases, and 6 bases separated the two germline ends. The CDR3 loop is CASSENRNQPQHF. CDR3 in DNA: TGTGCCAGCAGTGAAAACAGGAATCAGCCCCAGCATTTT. Based on the CDR3 plus reference TRBV2 and TRBJ1-5, the full variable domain is EPEVTQTPSHQVTQMGQEVILRCVPISNHLYFYWYRQILGQKVEFLVSFYNNEISEKSEIFDDQFSVERPDGSNFTLKIRSTKLEDSAMYFCASSENRNQPQHFGDGTRLSIL.

The gene calls are TRBV29-1 and TRBJ2-7; D is unclear. Germline loops: CDR1 SQVTM, CDR2 ANQGSEA. The length of the CDR3 is 14 residues. Between the trimmed V and J ends, which lost 7 bases and 1 base, there was a span of 17 bases. The CDR3 protein is CSALQAPLSYEQYF. Here the CDR3 DNA reads TGCAGCGCCTTACAAGCGCCTCTATCCTACGAGCAGTACTTC.

This clonotype was detected a few times. This sequence joins TRBV4-2 and TRBJ1-2; D gene ambiguous. The CDR3 is 14 amino acids. The germline CDR1 and CDR2 sequences are LGHNA and YNFKEQ. Deletions cut 1 base from V and 3 bases from J, with 9 bases between. The chain's CDR3 is CASSQGIGHYGYTF. The DNA for the CDR3 is TGTGCCAGCAGCCAAGGGATTGGACACTATGGCTACACCTTC.

The CDR3 region has the DNA TGTGCCAGCAGTGCACTAGCCAGCTCCTACAATGAGCAGTTCTTC. As protein: CASSALASSYNEQFF. The chain uses TRBV7-2 and TRBJ2-1; weak D call: TRBD2 (6 bases). V was pared by 6 bases and J by 0 bases, with 12 bases between. The CDR3 contains 15 residues. Germline lookup yields CDR1 SGHTA and CDR2 FQGNSA.

The CDR3 is CASSLLGSTSSIGTQYF. CDR3 bases: TGTGCCAGCAGTTTACTCGGCTCGACTAGCTCTATTGGGACCCAGTACTTC. This chain connects TRBV27 to TRBJ2-5; 7 positions match TRBD2. Germline V gene data show CDR1 as MNHEY and CDR2 as SMNVEV (reference sequence). The CDR3 runs to 17 residues. The V segment lost 2 bases and the J segment 7 bases; nucleotides outside the gene matches: 16.

The gene calls are TRBV7-9 and TRBJ2-4, with 7 positions matching TRBD2. The end of the DNA aligns better with TRBJ2-5, so the J call may be wrong. The CDR3 length is 16 residues. The germline gives CDR1 SEHNR, CDR2 FQNEAQ (reference sequence). This chain's CDR3 is CASSFIPSAGEETQYF. CDR3 nucleotides: TGTGCCAGCAGCTTCATCCCCAGCGCGGGAGAAGAGACCCAGTACTTC.

J is TRBJ1-2 and V is TRBV7-9; no clear D. Germline V gives CDR1 SEHNR, CDR2 FQNEAQ (reference sequence). V was cut by 5 bases and J by 4 bases, with 14 bases left in between. The CDR3 has 14 residues. CDR3 sequence reads: CASSPKGVSYGYTF. The CDR3 DNA reads as TGTGCCAGCAGCCCCAAGGGAGTGTCCTATGGCTACACCTTC.

V gene TRBV5-1 combines with J gene TRBJ2-2; 13 nucleotides line up with TRBD2. Per the germline V gene, CDR1 is SGHRS and CDR2 is YFSETQ. V trimming: 4 bases; J trimming: 1 base; junction bases outside the gene matches: 7. This CDR3 has 18 residues. The CDR3 nucleotides are TGCGCCAGCAGCCAGGGACTAGCGGGACTAATGAACACCGGGGAGCTGTTTTTT. Translated, it gives CASSQGLAGLMNTGELFF.

This rearrangement joins TRBV13 to TRBJ1-5; D gene uncertain. The CDR3 is 13 residues long. Looked up from germline, CDR1 is PRHDT and CDR2 is FYEKMQ (reference sequence). The V and J ends lost 4 bases and 3 bases respectively, with 7 bases between them. The CDR3: CASSSVLNQPQHF. In DNA form, the CDR3 reads TGTGCCAGCAGCTCTGTACTCAATCAGCCCCAGCATTTT.

For this clonotype: One end of the junction fails to match germline, which may point to a read error. The V and J genes are TRBV14 and TRBJ2-1, with 8 nucleotides matching TRBD1. The CDR3 is 15 amino acids. The germline CDR1 and CDR2 sequences are SGHDN and FVKESK. CDR3 residues: CASSHPKQGENEQFF. The CDR3 DNA reads as TGTGCCAGCAGCCACCCAAAACAGGGGGAGAATGAGCAGTTTTTC. The full variable domain, rest sourced from reference TRBV14 and TRBJ2-1, is EAGVTQFPSHSVIEKGQTVTLRCDPISGHDNLYWYRRVMGKEIKFLLHFVKESKQDESGMPNNRFLAERTGGTYSTLKVQPAELEDSGVYFCASSHPKQGENEQFFGPGTRLTVL.

The chain is built from TRBV6-2 or TRBV6-3 and TRBJ1-1, with 8 bases aligning to TRBD1. The germline gives CDR1 MNHEY, CDR2 SVGEGT. Losses at the gene ends were 5 bases for V and 3 bases for J; bases not matched to a gene: 5. The length of the CDR3 is 14 residues. CDR3 in amino acids: CASSDQTGDTEAFF. In nucleotides, the CDR3 is TGTGCCAGCAGTGACCAGACAGGGGACACTGAAGCTTTCTTT.

This rearrangement joins TRBV27 to TRBJ2-7; D gene uncertain. V dropped 5 bases and J dropped 5 bases, with 16 bases sitting between them. Per germline, CDR1 MNHEY and CDR2 SMNVEV (reference sequence). The CDR3 runs to 14 residues. The CDR3 reads CASSVLGPSNEQYF. CDR3 coding DNA: TGTGCCAGCAGTGTATTGGGCCCAAGCAACGAGCAGTACTTC.

CDR3 protein: CASSSPGAMQETQYF. The CDR3 DNA sequence: TGTGCCTCGTCTTCCCCCGGTGCAATGCAAGAGACCCAGTACTTC. The chain recombines TRBV30 with TRBJ2-5; D gene unclear. This CDR3 region has 15 residues. Germline V lookup: CDR1 GTSNPN, CDR2 SVGIG (reference sequence). V lost 7 bases, J lost 2 bases, and 20 bases lay in between.

The chain employs TRBV2 and TRBJ2-1; 8 bases fit TRBD2. J was trimmed by 1 base and V by 5 bases; bases with no gene match: 4. This CDR3 has 15 amino acids. Germline loops: CDR1 SNHLY, CDR2 FYNNEI. The CDR3 is CASSKRENSYNEQFF. The CDR3 DNA reads as TGTGCCAGCAGTAAGCGGGAGAATTCCTACAATGAGCAGTTCTTC.

This clonotype was observed a single time. The CDR3: CATSLRTTDTQYF. For the CDR3, the DNA is TGTGCCACTAGCCTGCGGACCACAGATACGCAGTATTTT. The V call is TRBV24-1, the J call TRBJ2-3; D ambiguous. Trimming pared 10 bases from V and 2 bases from J, leaving 12 bases between. The V gene's germline CDR1 is KGHDR and CDR2 SFDVKD. This CDR3 comprises 13 residues.

The rearrangement links TRBV27 to TRBJ1-4, with a possible D match to TRBD1 (5 bases). With 0 bases removed from V and 8 bases from J, the gap between germline ends came to 13 bases. Germline CDR1 reads MNHEY; CDR2 reads SMNVEV (reference sequence). The CDR3 is 15 amino acids. The CDR3 DNA reads TGTGCCAGCAGTTTATCGGGGGGATATGGGGAAAAACTGTTTTTT. Protein sequence: CASSLSGGYGEKLFF.